These 13 T cell receptor beta chains share one sample of origin, sequenced in a study of T cell responses to AZD1222 COVID-19 vaccine. The protocol was immunoSEQ multiplex PCR, while the TCRdb copy is restricted to in-frame clones and leaves out a portion. The table lists 95,000 to 150,000 clones, approximately 84% of them singletons. Sequencing used peripheral blood, obtained on day 0 of AZD1222 vaccination. The receptor set was obtained from an adult in good health.

The genes are TRBV27 and TRBJ2-7; 13 nucleotides line up with TRBD2. The CDR3 covers 15 residues. Germline values: CDR1 MNHEY, CDR2 SMNVEV (reference sequence). The ends lost 5 bases at V and 4 bases at J; junction bases unmatched: 5. CDR3 protein: CASSPTTSGGYEQYF. The CDR3 nucleotides are TGTGCCAGCAGTCCGACGACTAGCGGGGGGTACGAGCAGTACTTC.

DNA for the CDR3: TGTGCCAGCAGCTTAGGGGACTTTGAAGGCGAGCAGTACTTC. It is translated as CASSLGDFEGEQYF. The rearrangement links TRBV7-8 to TRBJ2-7; D is perhaps TRBD2 (6 bases). The CDR3 length is 14 residues. Trimming shortened V by 1 base and J by 6 bases, and 13 bases separated the two germline ends. Germline V CDR1 and CDR2: SGHVS, FQNEAQ.

This clone appeared a single time. The V and J genes are TRBV19 and TRBJ1-2; D call uncertain. Germline loops: CDR1 LNHDA, CDR2 SQIVND (reference sequence). The CDR3 sequence is 12 residues long. The ends were cut back, 1 base at V and 7 bases at J, with 7 bases in the middle. The CDR3 DNA follows: TGTGCCAGTAGTATAGCCGGTCGTGGCTACACCTTC. Protein sequence: CASSIAGRGYTF.

This clone was counted only a few times. The CDR3 loop reads CASRGVRSGNTIYF. Written as DNA, the CDR3 is TGTGCCAGCAGGGGAGTCCGCTCTGGAAACACCATATATTTT. The chain joins TRBV2 to TRBJ1-3; D is uncertain. The CDR3 is made up of 14 amino acids. The ends were cut back, 6 bases at V and 0 bases at J, with 9 bases in the middle. CDR1 and CDR2 from the germline V gene are SNHLY and FYNNEI.

This chain links TRBV2 with TRBJ2-7; D is possibly TRBD2 (6 bases). V shed 6 bases and J shed 1 base, with 16 bases lying between them. CDR3 length equals 15 residues. Germline V gene lookup returns CDR1 SNHLY and CDR2 FYNNEI. The CDR3 DNA is TGTGCCAGCAGGGGGAAGGCGGGATCGTCCTACGAGCAGTACTTC. Encoded protein: CASRGKAGSSYEQYF.

The J gene is TRBJ1-6, the V gene TRBV11-2; no clear D gene. Trimming took 3 bases from V and 0 from J, leaving 6 bases between them. There are 15 residues in the CDR3. CDR1 is SGHAT and CDR2 is FQNNGV in the germline V gene. The chain's CDR3 is CASSFFSSYNSPLHF. The DNA for the CDR3 is TGTGCCAGCAGCTTCTTCAGCTCCTATAATTCACCCCTCCACTTT.

This rearrangement joins TRBV19 to TRBJ2-3; D not certain. There are 13 residues in the CDR3. The germline V and J ends were trimmed by 1 base and 10 bases, with 12 bases remaining between them. The germline gives CDR1 LNHDA, CDR2 SQIVND (reference sequence). This CDR3 is CASSIASVSPQYF. CDR3 bases: TGTGCCAGTAGTATAGCAAGTGTCAGCCCGCAGTATTTT. The full variable domain, completed using reference TRBV19 and TRBJ2-3, is DGGITQSPKYLFRKEGQNVTLSCEQNLNHDAMYWYRQDPGQGLRLIYYSQIVNDFQKGDIAEGYSVSREKKESFPLTVTSAQKNPTAFYLCASSIASVSPQYFGPGTRLTVL.

The V and J genes are TRBV28 and TRBJ2-7; 8 bases map to TRBD1. The germline gives CDR1 MDHEN, CDR2 SYDVKM. CDR3 length: 14 residues. The junction had 5 bases not matched to a gene; V was cut back by 6 bases and J by 1 base. In DNA form, the CDR3 reads TGTGCCAGCAGGTCCGGGACAGGATCCTACGAGCAGTACTTC. Residues: CASRSGTGSYEQYF.

This chain connects TRBV6-2 or TRBV6-3 to TRBJ1-5; D is possibly TRBD1 (5 bases). Germline V gene data show CDR1 as MNHEY and CDR2 as SVGEGT. Trimming removed 7 bases at V and 9 bases at J, with 19 bases between. The CDR3 extends over 14 amino acids. CDR3 loop: CASTPGGPRGPQHF. CDR3 in DNA: TGTGCCAGCACCCCGGGGGGACCCCGCGGGCCCCAGCATTTT.

The CDR3 sequence is CASSLGGTGPQYF. Written as DNA, the CDR3 is TGTGCCAGCAGCTTGGGAGGGACAGGGCCGCAGTACTTC. The chain carries TRBV5-4 and TRBJ2-7; 9 positions match TRBD1. The germline V gene has CDR1 SGHNT and CDR2 YYREEE (reference sequence). V was clipped by 0 bases and J by 9 bases; unmatched bases: 4. The CDR3 is 13 amino acids. Supplemented by reference TRBV5-4 and TRBJ2-7, the full variable domain reads ETGVTQSPTHLIKTRGQQVTLRCSSQSGHNTVSWYQQALGQGPQFIFQYYREEENGRGNFPPRFSGLQFPNYSSELNVNALELDDSALYLCASSLGGTGPQYFGPGTRLTVT.

This chain uses TRBV7-9 with TRBJ2-7; weak D call: TRBD1 (7 bases). Germline CDR1 SEHNR, CDR2 FQNEAQ (reference sequence). This CDR3 comprises 15 residues. Trimming stripped 1 base from V and 1 base from J, with 11 bases between. The CDR3 loop reads CASSLGQGLSYEQYF. The CDR3, as DNA: TGTGCCAGCAGCTTAGGACAGGGACTTTCCTACGAGCAGTACTTC.

The chain is built from TRBV28 and TRBJ1-1; D remains ambiguous. In germline, CDR1 is MDHEN, CDR2 SYDVKM. The CDR3 totals 13 residues. The V end was cut by 6 bases, the J end by 5 bases, with 13 bases between. For the CDR3, the DNA is TGTGCCAGCAGCCGGGTCGGTCAAACTGAAGCTTTCTTT. Residues: CASSRVGQTEAFF.

The chain recombines TRBV5-1 with TRBJ1-4; TRBD1 matches at 8 bases. V lost 0 bases, J lost 4 bases, and 5 bases stayed unmatched. Germline assignment: CDR1 SGHRS and CDR2 YFSETQ. The CDR3 runs 16 residues. CDR3 coding DNA: TGCGCCAGCAGCTTGGAAGGACAGGGCATTAATGAAAAACTGTTTTTT. As protein: CASSLEGQGINEKLFF.